This TCR beta chain was recovered during a study of blood T cell repertoires in COVID-19. In the study overall: COVID-19 samples, acute and convalescent, were from the United States, Italy and Spain. T cells, B-cell-depleted T cells, or PBMCs supplied cDNA or gDNA.

The CDR3 loop spans 15 amino acids. Methods used by the authors: Nucleated cell number was recorded as an estimate derived from reference gene primer amplification. Profiled with immunoSEQ multiplex PCR; TCRdb holds only in-frame clones, not every one. The DNA was the basis for D and trimming; V, J and clone size are from that table. The table has 350,000 to 450,000 clones, around 87% seen once. The sample taken for sequencing was peripheral blood. The rearrangement uses TRBV21-1 and TRBJ2-7; the table gives TRBD1 as D, unverified against the DNA. TRBV21-1 is shown as a pseudogene. The TCR originated in a human donor in a cohort sampled during active COVID-19. The chain's CDR3 is CASSKAGDSAYEQYF. CDR3 nucleotides: TGTGCCAGCAGCAAAGCGGGGGACAGCGCCTACGAGCAGTACTTC.